Listed below are T cell receptor beta chains from one sample, sequenced in a study of blood T cell repertoires in COVID-19. TCRdb keeps only in-frame clones here, not all; method: immunoSEQ multiplex PCR. The profile shows about 190,000 clones, 65% to 85% of them singletons. The material sequenced was PBMCs or T cells enriched from blood (not recorded which). The receptors here all came from a woman in her thirties who had recovered from COVID-19. Both conserved end residues are part of each CDR3. Each record gives: D gene, J gene, V gene, clone size, CDR3 length, CDR3 protein, CDR3 DNA. The D gene is left open where the match is weak. Clone size appears in some rows only: once, few, many, or a class for an expanded clone.

>.|TRBJ2-3|TRBV27|few|16
CASSLGAGGRTDTQYF
TGTGCCAGCAGTCTGGGGGCAGGGGGGCGCACAGATACGCAGTATTTT
>TRBD2|TRBJ2-1|TRBV27|.|19
CASSSPRGLAGPTYNEQFF
TGTGCCAGCAGCTCCCCGCGGGGACTAGCGGGGCCCACCTACAATGAGCAGTTCTTC
>.|TRBJ2-2|TRBV5-1|.|14
CASSLDGGTGELFF
TGCGCCAGCAGCTTGGACGGAGGAACCGGGGAGCTGTTTTTT
>.|TRBJ1-3|TRBV7-9|.|14
CASSSVDTGNTIYF
TGTGCCAGCAGCTCGGTCGATACTGGAAACACCATATATTTT
>.|TRBJ1-1|TRBV6-1|.|13
CASSEGSGTEAFF
TGTGCCAGCAGTGAGGGCTCAGGCACTGAAGCTTTCTTT
>.|TRBJ1-1|TRBV3-1/TRBV3-2|.|12
CASSQTGFEAFF
TGTGCCAGCAGCCAAACAGGTTTTGAAGCTTTCTTT
>TRBD1|TRBJ2-1|TRBV5-1|.|13
CASSERGPSEQFF
TGCGCCAGCAGTGAAAGGGGGCCGAGTGAGCAGTTCTTC
>TRBD1|TRBJ1-2|TRBV2|.|12
CASRDRVYGYTF
TGTGCCAGCAGGGACAGGGTCTATGGCTACACCTTC
>TRBD1|TRBJ1-2|TRBV6-5|.|15
CASSYLGQGVTRYTF
TGTGCCAGCAGTTACCTAGGACAGGGGGTGACACGCTACACCTTC
>.|TRBJ1-2|TRBV18|.|14
CASSLGGLNYGYTF
TGTGCCAGCTCGCTGGGGGGGCTCAACTATGGCTACACCTTC
>TRBD2|TRBJ2-1|TRBV11-2|.|15
CASSFLAALYNEQFF
TGTGCCAGCAGCTTCCTAGCGGCTCTCTACAATGAGCAGTTCTTC
>.|TRBJ1-1|TRBV5-6|.|16
CASSLWPGIGDTEAFF
TGTGCCAGCAGCTTGTGGCCAGGGATAGGGGACACTGAAGCTTTCTTT